This TCR beta chain was identified during a study of shared clonotypes between healthy human individuals. The repertoire was sequenced with immunoSEQ multiplex PCR; TCRdb's copy has only in-frame clones and lacks some. The sample has about 1 million clones, around 76% seen once. CD45RA+ naive and CD45RA-negative memory subsets were separated from CD4+ cells. Germline V gene lookup returns CDR1 MNHEY and CDR2 SMNVEV (reference sequence). V was cut by 2 bases and J by 5 bases, with 13 bases left in between. The CDR3 is 14 residues long. The chain couples TRBV27 to TRBJ2-7; D might be TRBD2 (6 bases). The sequencing input was memory CD4+ T cells sorted from blood. The sample's subset: CD45RA-negative fraction. This clonotype was obtained from a man younger than 30 in good health. In DNA, the CDR3 is TGTGCCAGCAGTTTAACCGGGAGTACCAACGAGCAGTACTTC. Translation gives CASSLTGSTNEQYF.